These 20 T cell receptor beta chains were all obtained from the same sample, sequenced in a study of blood T cell repertoires in COVID-19 (dated by TCRdb to about 2020). The receptor library was made with the immunoSEQ multiplex PCR assay. In its TCRdb copy, this immuneACCESS table keeps in-frame sequences only and misses some clones. Where compared with another copy, unresolved V genes explain less than half of these, and the others have no known cause. The sample data list under 75,000 clones, and about 76% of these were observed just once. 25% to 35% of the sample is in the top ten clones. Source material: peripheral blood. All receptors derive from a woman of 80 years or more with active or convalescent COVID-19.

The V and J genes are TRBV9 and TRBJ2-3; no firm D call. The CDR3 extends over 13 amino acids. Germline V gene sequence: CDR1 SGDLS, CDR2 YYNGEE. V was cut by 1 base and J by 0 bases, with 3 bases left in between. The CDR3 DNA follows: TGTGCCAGCAGCGTACTCAGCACAGATACGCAGTATTTT. Translation gives CASSVLSTDTQYF.

This rearrangement joins TRBV7-9 to TRBJ1-2; D unclear. Germline V gene lookup returns CDR1 SEHNR and CDR2 FQNEAQ (reference sequence). This CDR3 is built from 17 residues. The V end lost 4 bases, the J end lost 4 bases, and 22 bases lay between the germline ends. CDR3 loop: CASSSQTDSSVLYGYTF. DNA of the CDR3: TGTGCCAGCAGCTCCCAGACTGATAGCTCGGTCCTCTATGGCTACACCTTC.

V gene TRBV6-5 combines with J gene TRBJ1-4; TRBD1 is a possible D gene (5 bases). Between the trimmed V and J ends, which lost 6 bases and 7 bases, there was a span of 15 bases. The CDR3 runs 14 residues. The V gene's germline CDR1 is MNHEY and CDR2 SVGAGI. CDR3 amino acids: CASRLGGAGEKLFF. The DNA for the CDR3 is TGTGCCAGCAGGCTAGGTGGGGCAGGTGAAAAACTGTTTTTT.

This chain connects TRBV5-1 to TRBJ1-5; 10 bases line up with TRBD1. The V gene end was trimmed by 0 bases and the J gene end by 2 bases; junction bases not matched to a gene: 2. Germline assignment: CDR1 SGHRS and CDR2 YFSETQ. The CDR3 covers 16 residues. The CDR3 sequence: CASSLGGTGGNQPQHF. CDR3 nucleotide sequence: TGCGCCAGCAGCTTGGGTGGGACAGGGGGCAATCAGCCCCAGCATTTT.

The CDR3 protein is CASSYGFQGDTQYF. The CDR3, as DNA: TGTGCCAGCAGCTACGGGTTCCAAGGAGATACGCAGTATTTT. This chain connects TRBV5-6 to TRBJ2-3; unclear D gene. The CDR3 has 14 residues. Trimming pared 3 bases from V and 5 bases from J, leaving 13 bases between. CDR1 and CDR2 from the germline V gene are SGHDT and YYEEEE.

The chain carries TRBV9 and TRBJ2-7; possibly TRBD1 for D (6 bases). CDR1 is SGDLS and CDR2 is YYNGEE in the germline V gene. Between the trimmed V and J ends, which lost 0 bases and 2 bases, there was a span of 12 bases. There are 15 residues in the CDR3. CDR3 region: CASSVATGTPYEQYF. The CDR3 DNA reads TGTGCCAGCAGCGTAGCGACCGGGACACCCTACGAGCAGTACTTC.

The rearrangement links TRBV29-1 to TRBJ2-2; tentative D call: TRBD2 (6 bases). Trimming shortened V by 8 bases and J by 3 bases, and 13 bases separated the two germline ends. There are 13 residues in the CDR3. The germline V gene has CDR1 SQVTM and CDR2 ANQGSEA. The CDR3 DNA follows: TGCAGCTCGCGGGAAGGGTACACCGGGGAGCTGTTTTTT. This encodes CSSREGYTGELFF.

The CDR3 coding sequence is TGTGCCAGCAGCGTACGGCCTAGCGGGGGGAAAGAGACCCAGTACTTC. It codes for CASSVRPSGGKETQYF. The genes are TRBV9 and TRBJ2-5; 11 bases map to TRBD2. The trim removed 1 base at V and 3 bases at J, leaving 5 bases unmatched. Per the germline V gene, CDR1 is SGDLS and CDR2 is YYNGEE. The CDR3 has 16 amino acids.

This rearrangement joins TRBV5-1 to TRBJ2-5, with TRBD1 identical over 11 bases. Germline-derived CDR1 and CDR2 are SGHRS and YFSETQ. V gave up 0 bases and J gave up 5 bases; unmatched junction bases: 6. The CDR3 has 16 amino acids. The CDR3 is CASSLAGTGGLETQYF. DNA for the CDR3: TGCGCCAGCAGCTTGGCCGGGACAGGGGGGTTGGAGACCCAGTACTTC.

The gene calls are TRBV6-6 and TRBJ2-3; perhaps TRBD2 as D (6 bases). The CDR3 is 13 residues long. Per the germline V gene, CDR1 is MNHNY and CDR2 is SVGAGI (reference sequence). Between the trimmed V and J ends, which lost 10 bases and 1 base, there was a span of 12 bases. This chain's CDR3 is CATQWGGTDTQYF. Written as DNA, the CDR3 is TGTGCCACGCAGTGGGGGGGCACAGATACGCAGTATTTT.

Points on this clone: Other DNA sequences in this sample translate to the same CDR3. V is TRBV6-5 and J is TRBJ1-1, with D unclear. The CDR3 is 14 residues long. Germline CDR1 is MNHEY and CDR2 is SVGAGI. Between the trimmed V and J ends, which lost 2 bases and 2 bases, there was a span of 9 bases. CDR3 DNA: TGTGCCAGCAGTTACAGGCGGCTAAACACTGAAGCTTTCTTT. Translation gives CASSYRRLNTEAFF.

This chain joins TRBV2 and TRBJ2-1, with 7 bases matching TRBD2. In germline, CDR1 is SNHLY, CDR2 FYNNEI. The junction had 8 bases not matched to a gene; V was cut back by 1 base and J by 8 bases. This CDR3 is built from 15 residues. Here the CDR3 DNA reads TGTGCCAGCAGTGAAGATGGACTAGGGCTCGATGAGCAGTTCTTC. This codes for CASSEDGLGLDEQFF.

This clone was detected once. The genes are TRBV7-3 and TRBJ1-5; 7 bases align to TRBD1. Trimming took 2 bases from V and 3 from J; bases not matched to a gene: 4. CDR1 is SGHTA and CDR2 is FQGTGA in the germline V gene. The CDR3 has 15 residues. Here the CDR3 DNA reads TGTGCCAGCAGCTTACCCAGGGGGAACAATCAGCCCCAGCATTTT. Protein product: CASSLPRGNNQPQHF.

This clone was recorded only once. The chain uses TRBV9 and TRBJ2-6, with TRBD1 matching over 12 bases. The V gene end was trimmed by 1 base and the J gene end by 2 bases; junction bases not matched to a gene: 7. This CDR3 is built from 19 residues. CDR1 is SGDLS, CDR2 YYNGEE, per germline. CDR3 in amino acids: CASSVTPGQGATGANVLTF. The CDR3 nucleotides are TGTGCCAGCAGCGTAACCCCGGGACAGGGGGCAACTGGGGCCAACGTCCTGACTTTC.

The V call is TRBV7-9, the J call TRBJ2-7; D unclear. Germline CDR1 is SEHNR and CDR2 is FQNEAQ (reference sequence). V lost 2 bases, J lost 0 bases, and 11 bases lay in between. The CDR3 extends over 15 amino acids. The CDR3 region has the DNA TGTGCCAGCAGCTTAATGATCGGAGACTCCTACGAGCAGTACTTC. Its translation: CASSLMIGDSYEQYF.

Only one count was recorded for this clone. This chain connects TRBV6-6 to TRBJ1-4; possibly TRBD1 for D (5 bases). The V end was cut by 2 bases, the J end by 8 bases, with 12 bases between. This CDR3 region has 14 residues. The germline CDR1 and CDR2 sequences are MNHNY and SVGAGI (reference sequence). CDR3 sequence: CASSYGRVTEKLFF. DNA of the CDR3: TGTGCCAGCAGTTACGGCAGGGTCACAGAAAAACTGTTTTTT.

The chain uses TRBV9 and TRBJ2-1, with TRBD2 matching over 7 bases. Germline V gene lookup returns CDR1 SGDLS and CDR2 YYNGEE. The CDR3 has 15 residues. V gave up 3 bases and J gave up 5 bases; unmatched junction bases: 8. CDR3 sequence: CASSDTGTTNNEQFF. The CDR3 nucleotides are TGTGCCAGCAGCGATACCGGGACTACCAACAATGAGCAGTTCTTC.

The chain links TRBV5-1 to TRBJ1-1; 7 nucleotides agree with TRBD1. This CDR3 region has 14 residues. The V gene end was trimmed by 0 bases and the J gene end by 4 bases; junction bases not matched to a gene: 3. Germline CDR1 SGHRS, CDR2 YFSETQ. The CDR3 spells CASSLAGGGTEAFF. Here the CDR3 DNA reads TGCGCCAGCAGCTTGGCAGGGGGAGGCACTGAAGCTTTCTTT.

In nucleotides, the CDR3 is TGTGCCAGCTCACCATCGTCGCGGGGGACTGGCGGGGAGCTGTTTTTT. Its protein is CASSPSSRGTGGELFF. This chain connects TRBV18 to TRBJ2-2; 7 positions agree with TRBD2. Germline lookup yields CDR1 KGHSH and CDR2 LQKENI. Germline trimming cut 2 bases from V and 7 bases from J; bases unmatched to any gene: 10. This CDR3 has 16 amino acids.

This sequence joins TRBV5-1 and TRBJ2-3; no clear D. Trimming removed 3 bases from V and 0 bases from J, with 11 bases in between. CDR3 length equals 15 residues. Per germline, CDR1 SGHRS and CDR2 YFSETQ. The CDR3 region is CASSSRVASTDTQYF. As DNA, the CDR3 is TGCGCCAGCAGCTCGCGAGTTGCGAGCACAGATACGCAGTATTTT.